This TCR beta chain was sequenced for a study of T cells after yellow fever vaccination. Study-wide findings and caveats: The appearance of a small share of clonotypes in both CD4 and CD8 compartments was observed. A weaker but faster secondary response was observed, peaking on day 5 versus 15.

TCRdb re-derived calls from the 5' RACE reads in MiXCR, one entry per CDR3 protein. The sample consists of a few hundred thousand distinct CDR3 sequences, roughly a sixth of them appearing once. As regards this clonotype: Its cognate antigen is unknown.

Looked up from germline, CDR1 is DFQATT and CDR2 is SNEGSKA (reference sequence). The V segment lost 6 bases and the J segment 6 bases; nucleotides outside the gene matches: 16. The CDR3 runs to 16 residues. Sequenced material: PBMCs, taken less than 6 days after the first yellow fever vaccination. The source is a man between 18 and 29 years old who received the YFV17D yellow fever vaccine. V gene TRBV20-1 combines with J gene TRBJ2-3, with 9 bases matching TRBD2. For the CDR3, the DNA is TGCAGTGCCAGCCCGGAGCGGGGGGCCGCCGGGGATACGCAGTATTTT. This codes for CSASPERGAAGDTQYF.